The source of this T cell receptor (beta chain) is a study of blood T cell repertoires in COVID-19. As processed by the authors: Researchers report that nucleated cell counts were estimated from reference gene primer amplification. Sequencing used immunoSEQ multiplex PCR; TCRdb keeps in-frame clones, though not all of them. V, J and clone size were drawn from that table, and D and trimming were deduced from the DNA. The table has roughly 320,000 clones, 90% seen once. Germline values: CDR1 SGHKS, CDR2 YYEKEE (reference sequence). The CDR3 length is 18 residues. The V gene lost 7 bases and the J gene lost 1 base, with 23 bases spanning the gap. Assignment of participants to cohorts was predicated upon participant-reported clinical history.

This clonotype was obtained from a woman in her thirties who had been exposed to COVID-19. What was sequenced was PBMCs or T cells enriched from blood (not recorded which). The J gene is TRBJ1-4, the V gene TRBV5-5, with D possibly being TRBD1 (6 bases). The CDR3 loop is CASGRDTFAPRTNEKLFF. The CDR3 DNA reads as TGTGCCAGCGGCCGGGACACTTTCGCCCCACGAACTAATGAAAAACTGTTTTTT.